This T cell receptor beta chain was recovered during a study of identical twins. The study, taken as a whole, reports: The authors noted that invariant MAIT and iNKT cells could partly confound zero-insertion analyses. The same donors were not followed; conclusions instead depended on cross-sectional statistical analysis. Out-of-frame alpha sequences shared by twins were enriched for low generation probability.

The cDNA had a unique molecular identifier and a template-switch universal primer site. TCRdb independently ran MiXCR on the 5' RACE reads; one entry per CDR3 protein. This sample has more than 1.5 million distinct CDR3 sequences, with 25% to 35% found just once. V was pared by 0 bases and J by 7 bases, with 10 bases between. CDR1 SGHDN and CDR2 FVKESK come from the germline V gene. This CDR3 comprises 14 residues. With respect to this clonotype: Its antigen is not identified.

The TCR originated in a newborn girl in good health. The sequenced sample consisted of cord blood. The chain employs TRBV14 and TRBJ2-1, with no clear D. This CDR3 reads CASSQDLSHNEQFF. The DNA of the CDR3 is TGTGCCAGCAGCCAAGATCTCAGTCATAATGAGCAGTTCTTC.